What follows are 30 T cell receptor beta chains derived from one specimen sequenced in a study of cytomegalovirus exposure and HLA in healthy donors. Primers: 60 Vbeta forward and 13 Jbeta reverse. This table comes from immunoSEQ multiplex PCR, and its TCRdb copy is limited to in-frame clones, with some not included. This sample has some 220,000 clones, with about 77% found just once. Sequenced input: PBMCs. Receptors were obtained from a boy between 10 and 17 years old in good health and CMV-seronegative.

The CDR3 sequence: CASSLSGSLSYEQYF. CDR3 DNA sequence: TGTGCCAGCAGTTTATCGGGGTCCCTCTCCTACGAGCAGTACTTC. The chain is built from TRBV28 and TRBJ2-5; tentatively, D is TRBD2 (5 bases). The end of the DNA aligns better with TRBJ2-7, so the J call may be wrong. In germline, CDR1 is MDHEN, CDR2 SYDVKM. This CDR3 comprises 15 residues.

The genes are TRBV29-1 and TRBJ2-1; D call uncertain. The germline V gene has CDR1 SQVTM and CDR2 ANQGSEA. V was pared by 4 bases and J by 2 bases, with 9 bases between. CDR3 length equals 13 residues. In DNA form, the CDR3 reads TGCAGCGTTGTCCCTTTTACCTACAATGAGCAGTTCTTC. This codes for CSVVPFTYNEQFF.

The V call is TRBV11-2, the J call TRBJ2-5, with 7 nucleotides matching TRBD1. Germline lookup yields CDR1 SGHAT and CDR2 FQNNGV. The CDR3 has 13 amino acids. The trim removed 5 bases at V and 7 bases at J, leaving 7 bases unmatched. The CDR3 reads CASSHLGGRTQYF. DNA for the CDR3: TGTGCCAGCAGCCACCTAGGGGGCCGGACCCAGTACTTC. The complete variable domain, with remaining parts taken from reference TRBV11-2 and TRBJ2-5, reads EAGVAQSPRYKIIEKRQSVAFWCNPISGHATLYWYQQILGQGPKLLIQFQNNGVVDDSQLPKDRFSAERLKGVDSTLKIQPAKLEDSAVYLCASSHLGGRTQYFGPGTRLLVL.

V gene TRBV9 combines with J gene TRBJ2-1; tentatively, D is TRBD2 (6 bases). The V end lost 0 bases, the J end lost 8 bases, and 12 bases lay between the germline ends. This CDR3 has 14 amino acids. Germline assignment: CDR1 SGDLS and CDR2 YYNGEE. This chain's CDR3 is CASSVAGRSYEQFF. CDR3 in DNA: TGTGCCAGCAGCGTAGCCGGGAGAAGCTATGAGCAGTTCTTC.

This clone was recorded a few times. This sequence joins TRBV13 and TRBJ1-2, with unresolved D. This CDR3 comprises 15 residues. V was clipped by 0 bases and J by 8 bases, with 16 bases between them. Germline lookup yields CDR1 PRHDT and CDR2 FYEKMQ (reference sequence). The DNA of the CDR3 is TGTGCCAGCAGCTTAGGCCGTGAGGGAACTCGGGGCTACACCTTC. Translation: CASSLGREGTRGYTF.

The chain combines TRBV5-1 with TRBJ2-1; 9 bases line up with TRBD2. Germline CDR1 and CDR2: SGHRS and YFSETQ. J gave up 7 bases and V 1 base, and 6 bases lay outside the gene matches. The length of the CDR3 is 15 residues. CDR3 in DNA: TGCGCCAGCAGCTTGAGGCGGGGGGGCCGGAATGAGCAGTTCTTC. Residues: CASSLRRGGRNEQFF.

This sequence joins TRBV30 and TRBJ2-3, with 8 bases matching TRBD1. Per the germline V gene, CDR1 is GTSNPN and CDR2 is SVGIG (reference sequence). The V segment lost 2 bases and the J segment 8 bases; nucleotides outside the gene matches: 6. This CDR3 is 13 amino acids long. CDR3 sequence: CAWSIGQGGTQYF. The CDR3 nucleotides read TGTGCCTGGAGTATCGGACAGGGAGGTACGCAGTATTTT.

This chain uses TRBV9 with TRBJ1-1; 8 nucleotides line up with TRBD1. The V segment lost 3 bases and the J segment 5 bases; nucleotides outside the gene matches: 9. The CDR3 contains 15 residues. Germline CDR1 and CDR2: SGDLS and YYNGEE. The CDR3: CASSALTGVSTEAFF. The CDR3 DNA sequence: TGTGCCAGCAGCGCTCTGACAGGGGTGAGTACTGAAGCTTTCTTT. The variable domain in full, with the rest retrieved from reference TRBV9 and TRBJ1-1, is DSGVTQTPKHLITATGQRVTLRCSPRSGDLSVYWYQQSLDQGLQFLIQYYNGEERAKGNILERFSAQQFPDLHSELNLSSLELGDSALYFCASSALTGVSTEAFFGQGTRLTVV.

The chain employs TRBV11-3 and TRBJ1-1, with a tentative D call TRBD1 (5 bases). The germline V gene encodes CDR1 SGHNT and CDR2 YENEEA. This CDR3 has 15 residues. V was pared by 4 bases and J by 10 bases, with 22 bases between. CDR3 region: CASSYVTWGRARAFF. In DNA, the CDR3 is TGTGCCAGCAGCTACGTTACTTGGGGCAGGGCTCGAGCTTTCTTT. The entire variable domain, with the rest obtained from reference TRBV11-3 and TRBJ1-1, is as follows: EAGVVQSPRYKIIEKKQPVAFWCNPISGHNTLYWYLQNLGQGPELLIRYENEEAVDDSQLPKDRFSAERLKGVDSTLKIQPAELGDSAVYLCASSYVTWGRARAFFGQGTRLTVV.

CDR3 DNA: TGTGCCAGCAGCCAAGAAAGGGACTGGGGACAAGAGACCCAGTACTTC. Encoded protein: CASSQERDWGQETQYF. The chain couples TRBV4-2 to TRBJ2-5, with D possibly matching TRBD2 (6 bases). In germline, CDR1 is LGHNA, CDR2 YNFKEQ. This CDR3 is 16 amino acids long. V lost 0 bases and J 2 bases, leaving 13 bases between the germline ends.

Worth noting for this clone: Sequence at one end of the junction differs from germline and may be a read error. The chain couples TRBV7-8 to TRBJ1-1; TRBD1 matches at 10 bases. Germline CDR1 reads SGHVS; CDR2 reads FQNEAQ. The CDR3 runs 17 residues. The CDR3 loop reads CASTDRDRGTFGTEALF. The DNA of the CDR3 is TGTGCCAGCACGGACCGGGACAGGGGAACATTCGGCACTGAAGCTCTCTTT.

The chain couples TRBV6-1 to TRBJ1-1; the D is unclear. The germline V gene has CDR1 MNHNS and CDR2 SASEGT. V gave up 5 bases and J gave up 4 bases, with 11 bases separating them. This CDR3 has 13 amino acids. CDR3 amino acids: CASSPSLTTEAFF. For the CDR3, the DNA is TGTGCCAGCAGTCCCAGTTTAACCACTGAAGCTTTCTTT.

This clone was counted only a few times. V usage is TRBV19 and J usage is TRBJ1-1; 8 nucleotides align to TRBD1. Trimming cost V 1 base and J 0 bases; bases outside gene matches: 4. CDR3 length: 16 amino acids. CDR1 LNHDA and CDR2 SQIVND come from the germline V gene (reference sequence). CDR3 protein: CASSIVRGRLNTEAFF. The CDR3 bases are TGTGCCAGTAGTATAGTCAGGGGGCGATTGAACACTGAAGCTTTCTTT.

This chain uses TRBV7-8 with TRBJ2-7, with TRBD2 matching 12 bases. V lost 5 bases, J lost 3 bases, and 2 bases stayed unmatched. Germline CDR1 is SGHVS and CDR2 is FQNEAQ. The length of the CDR3 is 14 residues. CDR3 nucleotides: TGTGCCAGCAGCAGGGGACTAGCGGGCTACGAGCAGTACTTC. Translating gives CASSRGLAGYEQYF.

This clone was observed a single time. The V call is TRBV7-8, the J call TRBJ1-2; 10 bases are a match to TRBD1. Per the germline V gene, CDR1 is SGHVS and CDR2 is FQNEAQ. J was trimmed by 7 bases and V by 5 bases; bases with no gene match: 16. This CDR3 is 17 amino acids long. CDR3 protein: CASSPYVVDRGRVGYTF. The DNA for the CDR3 is TGTGCCAGCAGCCCCTATGTTGTAGACAGGGGGCGTGTTGGCTACACCTTC. The full variable domain, its missing parts supplied by reference TRBV7-8 and TRBJ1-2, is GAGVSQSPRYKVAKRGQDVALRCDPISGHVSLFWYQQALGQGPEFLTYFQNEAQLDKSGLPSDRFFAERPEGSVSTLKIQRTQQEDSAVYLCASSPYVVDRGRVGYTFGSGTRLTVV.

This clone was seen more than once but under ten times. V and J are TRBV5-6 and TRBJ1-3; D unresolved. The CDR3 is 13 residues long. Per germline, CDR1 SGHDT and CDR2 YYEEEE. Trimming removed 0 bases at V and 4 bases at J, with 5 bases between. This CDR3 is CASSLVGGNTIYF. The CDR3 DNA is TGTGCCAGCAGCTTGGTCGGGGGAAACACCATATATTTT.

V usage is TRBV2 and J usage is TRBJ1-1; tentatively, D is TRBD1 (6 bases). The CDR3 consists of 16 residues. Germline CDR1 SNHLY, CDR2 FYNNEI. V was pared by 9 bases and J by 1 base, with 21 bases between. The CDR3 DNA reads as TGTGCCAGGGCCGATGGACGGGACATGGCGAACACTGAAGCTTTCTTT. As protein: CARADGRDMANTEAFF.

This CDR3 is CASSSGTGPYSNQPQHF. CDR3 sequence (DNA): TGCGCCAGCAGTTCCGGGACAGGACCTTATAGCAATCAGCCCCAGCATTTT. This sequence joins TRBV5-1 and TRBJ1-5; 8 positions agree with TRBD1. This CDR3 is 17 amino acids long. The ends lost 5 bases at V and 0 bases at J; junction bases unmatched: 10. Germline V gives CDR1 SGHRS, CDR2 YFSETQ.

This clone appeared once. The chain links TRBV4-2 to TRBJ2-3; D possibly corresponds to TRBD2 (5 bases). There are 16 residues in the CDR3. The V end was cut by 5 bases, the J end by 0 bases, with 15 bases between. CDR1 is LGHNA, CDR2 YNFKEQ, per germline. This CDR3 is CASSGRADLSTDTQYF. CDR3 DNA: TGTGCCAGCAGCGGACGAGCGGACCTTAGCACAGATACGCAGTATTTT.

The chain has TRBV28 and TRBJ1-2; 7 bases are a match to TRBD1. The J segment lost 1 base and the V segment lost 6 bases, leaving 5 bases of the junction unmatched. Germline V gene sequence: CDR1 MDHEN, CDR2 SYDVKM. The CDR3 loop spans 14 amino acids. The CDR3 DNA is TGTGCCAGCAGCTTAGGACAGGATAACTATGGCTACACCTTC. Protein sequence: CASSLGQDNYGYTF.

V is TRBV5-4 and J is TRBJ2-7; 10 bases are shared with TRBD1. The CDR3 consists of 12 residues. V shed 4 bases and J 6 bases; nucleotides not matched to a gene: 1. Germline-derived CDR1 and CDR2 are SGHNT and YYREEE (reference sequence). The DNA for the CDR3 is TGTGCCAGCAGCCGGGACAGGGGCGAGCAGTACTTC. It is translated as CASSRDRGEQYF. The full variable domain, in which reference TRBV5-4 and TRBJ2-7 provide the parts outside the CDR3, is ETGVTQSPTHLIKTRGQQVTLRCSSQSGHNTVSWYQQALGQGPQFIFQYYREEENGRGNFPPRFSGLQFPNYSSELNVNALELDDSALYLCASSRDRGEQYFGPGTRLTVT.

This chain links TRBV10-2 with TRBJ1-5; D is unresolved. V lost 6 bases and J lost 2, with 5 bases in between. This CDR3 spans 12 amino acids. The germline gives CDR1 WSHSY, CDR2 SAAADI. In DNA, the CDR3 is TGCGCCAGCAGAACGGGCAATCAGCCCCAGCATTTT. This encodes CASRTGNQPQHF.

This chain joins TRBV27 and TRBJ1-4, with 7 bases identical to TRBD1. Trimming took 5 bases from V and 10 from J; bases not matched to a gene: 10. Looked up from germline, CDR1 is MNHEY and CDR2 is SMNVEV (reference sequence). There are 14 residues in the CDR3. CDR3 nucleotides: TGTGCCAGCAGTCGGAGAGCCTACAGGGGAAAACTGTTTTTT. Its protein product is CASSRRAYRGKLFF.

This chain joins TRBV5-4 and TRBJ1-5; D ambiguous. V was shortened by 4 bases and J by 5 bases, with 13 bases between the two germline ends. Germline lookup yields CDR1 SGHNT and CDR2 YYREEE (reference sequence). The CDR3 runs to 14 residues. The CDR3 bases are TGTGCCAGCAGCGCGGGTGGGAGGGATCAGCCCCAGCATTTT. This encodes CASSAGGRDQPQHF.

The chain has TRBV4-2 and TRBJ2-5; perhaps TRBD1 as D (6 bases). Germline CDR1 LGHNA, CDR2 YNFKEQ. CDR3 size: 14 residues. The V gene lost 4 bases and the J gene lost 4 bases, with 13 bases spanning the gap. DNA of the CDR3: TGTGCCAGCAGCCGGTCCCGAGGGGGAGAGACCCAGTACTTC. Its protein is CASSRSRGGETQYF.

The chain uses TRBV4-1 and TRBJ1-1, with D possibly being TRBD1 (5 bases). CDR1 and CDR2 (germline): MGHRA, YSYEKL. There are 15 residues in the CDR3. Trimming shortened V by 3 bases and J by 1 base, and 12 bases separated the two germline ends. The CDR3 loop reads CASSHTGLANTEAFF. CDR3 bases: TGCGCCAGCAGCCACACGGGACTCGCGAACACTGAAGCTTTCTTT.

This clone has more than one count but fewer than ten. V usage is TRBV6-5 and J usage is TRBJ1-1; TRBD1 matches 7 bases. V trimming: 7 bases; J trimming: 9 bases; junction bases outside the gene matches: 8. The length of the CDR3 is 12 residues. In germline, CDR1 is MNHEY, CDR2 SVGAGI. This CDR3 reads CASTPETGKAFF. CDR3 nucleotide sequence: TGTGCCAGCACTCCCGAGACAGGGAAAGCTTTCTTT.

The gene calls are TRBV30 and TRBJ2-3, with TRBD2 matching over 12 bases. V was clipped by 2 bases and J by 0 bases; unmatched bases: 12. The germline V gene encodes CDR1 GTSNPN and CDR2 SVGIG (reference sequence). CDR3 length: 19 amino acids. The CDR3 is CAWSIKFGLAGPSTDTQYF. The CDR3 bases are TGTGCCTGGAGTATTAAATTCGGACTAGCGGGACCTAGCACAGATACGCAGTATTTT.

As DNA, the CDR3 is TGTGCCAGCAGTGAAAGGGGGACAGGGGCCATTCGGGGCACAGATACGCAGTATTTT. Its translation is CASSERGTGAIRGTDTQYF. The chain combines TRBV2 with TRBJ2-3; 10 bases fit TRBD1. V gave up 2 bases and J gave up 1 base; unmatched junction bases: 12. Germline loops: CDR1 SNHLY, CDR2 FYNNEI. The CDR3 consists of 19 residues.

V is TRBV4-1 and J is TRBJ1-2; 10 bases align to TRBD1. Germline CDR1 and CDR2: MGHRA and YSYEKL. This CDR3 spans 17 amino acids. Losses at the gene ends were 1 base for V and 8 bases for J; bases not matched to a gene: 13. The CDR3 nucleotides read TGCGCCAGCAGCCAAGGTCTCGGGGACAGGGGAAGTGAGGGCTACACCTTC. The encoded protein is CASSQGLGDRGSEGYTF.